This is a list of T cell receptor beta chains from one sample in a study of technical replicates of blood from a few donors. TCRdb keeps only in-frame clones here, not all; method: immunoSEQ multiplex PCR. The sample has about 93,000 clones; approximately 95% are singletons. The sample comprised T cells isolated from PBMCs. The receptors here all came from a human donor in good health. CDR3s include the opening cysteine and the closing phenylalanine or tryptophan. Each record gives: J gene, D gene, clone size, V gene, CDR3 length, CDR3 protein, CDR3 DNA. D genes are given only for firm matches. Size is stated for part of the rows, as once, few or many counts, or as a class when the clone is expanded.

J: TRBJ2-1
D: NA
size: NA
V: TRBV29-1
length: 14
CDR3: CSVESGGDRGEQFF
DNA: TGCAGCGTTGAAAGTGGAGGGGATAGGGGTGAGCAGTTCTTC

J: TRBJ2-1
D: NA
size: NA
V: TRBV19
length: 12
CDR3: CASSREVNEQFF
DNA: TGTGCCAGTAGCCGTGAGGTAAATGAGCAGTTCTTC

J: TRBJ2-1
D: NA
size: NA
V: TRBV19
length: 15
CDR3: CASSIGGASGDEQFF
DNA: TGTGCCAGTAGTATCGGTGGTGCCTCAGGGGATGAGCAGTTCTTC

J: TRBJ1-1
D: NA
size: NA
V: TRBV7-9
length: 15
CDR3: CASSSRGGLNTEAFF
DNA: TGTGCCAGCAGCTCCCGGGGGGGGTTGAACACTGAAGCTTTCTTT

J: TRBJ2-3
D: TRBD1
size: NA
V: TRBV14
length: 16
CDR3: CASSHPGTALMNTQYF
DNA: TGTGCCAGCAGCCACCCCGGGACAGCTTTAATGAATACGCAGTATTTT

J: TRBJ2-2
D: NA
size: NA
V: TRBV6-5
length: 15
CDR3: CASTQWRSNTGELFF
DNA: TGTGCCAGCACCCAGTGGCGGTCGAACACCGGGGAGCTGTTTTTT

J: TRBJ2-7
D: TRBD2
size: few
V: TRBV10-1
length: 16
CDR3: CASSEGLAGGTYEQYF
DNA: TGCGCCAGCAGTGAGGGGTTAGCGGGGGGGACCTACGAGCAGTACTTC

J: TRBJ1-2
D: NA
size: NA
V: TRBV7-9
length: 11
CDR3: CASSLFYGYTF
DNA: TGTGCCAGCAGCCTCTTTTATGGCTACACCTTC

J: TRBJ2-3
D: NA
size: NA
V: TRBV5-1
length: 15
CDR3: CASSQGITNTDTQYF
DNA: TGCGCCAGCAGCCAGGGGATTACAAACACAGATACGCAGTATTTT

J: TRBJ2-3
D: NA
size: NA
V: TRBV2
length: 13
CDR3: CASKGRGGDTQYF
DNA: TGTGCCAGCAAGGGTCGAGGGGGAGATACGCAGTATTTT

J: TRBJ1-2
D: NA
size: NA
V: TRBV4-1
length: 15
CDR3: CASSQENRVSGGYTF
DNA: TGCGCCAGCAGCCAAGAAAACAGGGTGAGCGGTGGCTACACCTTC

J: TRBJ2-1
D: TRBD2
size: NA
V: TRBV7-6
length: 14
CDR3: CASSRLAGVGEQFF
DNA: TGTGCCAGCAGCCGACTAGCGGGAGTAGGTGAGCAGTTCTTC

J: TRBJ2-2
D: TRBD1
size: NA
V: TRBV5-1
length: 15
CDR3: CASSLALQGSGELFF
DNA: TGCGCCAGCAGCTTGGCCCTACAGGGGTCCGGGGAGCTGTTTTTT

J: TRBJ2-2
D: TRBD1
size: NA
V: TRBV4-2
length: 17
CDR3: CASSQDGDRLNTGELFF
DNA: TGTGCCAGCAGCCAAGATGGGGACAGGCTGAACACCGGGGAGCTGTTTTTT